This T cell receptor beta chain was profiled in a study of cytomegalovirus exposure and HLA in healthy donors. Study in general: Genetic ancestry analysis placed about 84% of the roughly 400 donors that were genotyped in the Caucasian-associated cluster.

CDR1 and CDR2 (germline): LNHDA, SQIVND (reference sequence). The V gene lost 11 bases and the J gene lost 7 bases, with 20 bases spanning the gap. The CDR3 consists of 13 residues. A note on this clone: As yet, its antigen is unknown.

This PCR relied on a set of 60 Vbeta primers and 13 Jbeta primers. TCRdb's table, derived via immunoSEQ multiplex PCR, lists solely in-frame clones and lacks some. The sample consists of hundreds of thousands of clones, 77% of them appearing once. The study, taken as a whole, reports: The majority of CMV-associated TCR beta chains were reported as apparently HLA-restricted in a later analysis. Later genetic work tied a missense DCLRE1C variant to beta-chain V and J trimming.

Each donor's status was that of a healthy bone marrow donor. The receptor comes from a woman aged 60-75 years in good health and CMV-seropositive. What was sequenced was PBMCs. The chain couples TRBV19 to TRBJ1-2, with D possibly being TRBD1 (5 bases). For the CDR3, the DNA is TGTGCCGGTAAGGAAAGGGCCGGGGGTGGCTACACCTTC. Amino acids: CAGKERAGGGYTF.